A selection of T cell receptor beta chains follows, all from one sample in a study of blood T cell repertoires in COVID-19. The repertoire was sequenced with immunoSEQ multiplex PCR; TCRdb's copy has only in-frame clones and lacks some. The table lists 200,000 to 250,000 clones, approximately 83% of them singletons. Sequences were obtained from peripheral blood. These receptors all stem from a woman in her 30s who had recovered from COVID-19. CDR3s include the opening cysteine and the closing phenylalanine or tryptophan. A D gene is named only where the DNA matches it firmly. Where a row states a size, it is once, few, many or the class of an expanded clone; other rows omit it.

TRBV5-6	.	TRBD2	TRBJ2-1	TGTGCCAGCAGCTTTACCGGGACTAGCGACGATGAGCAGTTCTTC	CASSFTGTSDDEQFF
TRBV10-3	.	TRBD2	TRBJ2-7	TGTGCCATCAGTGAGGGACTAGCGGGTTCTTCCTACGAGCAGTACTTC	CAISEGLAGSSYEQYF
TRBV5-1	.	.	TRBJ1-2	TGCGCCAGCAGCTCGCTTACAGGGTCTGGCTACACCTTC	CASSSLTGSGYTF
TRBV7-9	.	.	TRBJ1-2	TGTGCCAGCATAAGATTGGGGGGAGACGTATATGGCTACACCTTC	CASIRLGGDVYGYTF
TRBV5-8	once	.	TRBJ2-4	TGTGCCAGCAGCTTATTTTTGGAGAACTTC	CASSLFLENF
TRBV6-1	.	.	TRBJ1-5	TGTGCCAGCAGTGAAAGGAGGGGTCCTAGCAATCAGCCCCAGCATTTT	CASSERRGPSNQPQHF
TRBV5-4	.	.	TRBJ1-1	TGTGCCAGCAGCGGGGAGGACACTGAAGCTTTCTTT	CASSGEDTEAFF
TRBV5-1	.	TRBD2	TRBJ2-7	TGCGCCAGCAGCCAGATAAAAAGCGGGGGGGCCAACGAGCAGTACTTC	CASSQIKSGGANEQYF
TRBV10-1	.	TRBD2	TRBJ2-1	TGCGCCAGCAGTGATACTAGCGGGGGGGGTTTTGAGCAGTTCTTC	CASSDTSGGGFEQFF
TRBV4-1	.	TRBD2	TRBJ2-7	TGCGCCAGCAGCCAAGAAGGACTAGCGGGGTACGAGCAGTACTTC	CASSQEGLAGYEQYF
TRBV5-8	.	.	TRBJ2-1	TGTGCCAGCAGCTTGGGCAGGGTGAGACGGAATGAGCAGTTCTTC	CASSLGRVRRNEQFF
TRBV5-4	.	TRBD1	TRBJ2-1	TGTGCCAGCAGCTGGGACAGACAAGAATACAATGAGCAGTTCTTC	CASSWDRQEYNEQFF
TRBV6-6	.	.	TRBJ2-5	TGTGCCACCCTGCGCGGGGTTGGGGAGACCCAGTACTTC	CATLRGVGETQYF
TRBV3-1/TRBV3-2	few	TRBD1	TRBJ1-1	TGTGCCAGCAGCCTCGGGACAGGGGTGAACACTGAAGCTTTCTTT	CASSLGTGVNTEAFF
TRBV19	few	.	TRBJ1-4	TGTGCCACCTCCCCGGGAGGGACTAATGAAAAACTGTTTTTT	CATSPGGTNEKLFF
TRBV9	few	TRBD2	TRBJ2-2	TGTGCCAGCAGCGTAGCGGGGGGGAACACCGGGGAGCTGTTTTTT	CASSVAGGNTGELFF
TRBV5-1	.	.	TRBJ2-1	TGCGCCAGCAGCCCAACAGGGTTGAATGAGCAGTTCTTC	CASSPTGLNEQFF
TRBV7-7	.	.	TRBJ2-2	TGTGCCAGCAGCCCAGGGGTTACCGGGGAGCTGTTTTTT	CASSPGVTGELFF
TRBV2	.	.	TRBJ2-7	TGTGCCAGCAGTAAGGAGCCCTTCTACGAGCAGTACTTC	CASSKEPFYEQYF
TRBV19	.	.	TRBJ1-5	TGTGCCAGTAGTATCCAGGGGAGCAATCAGCCCCAGCATTTT	CASSIQGSNQPQHF
TRBV14	.	.	TRBJ2-1	TGTGCCAGCAGCCAAGGACAGGGGAGTGGGAGGGGGTCCTACAATGAGCAGTTCTTC	CASSQGQGSGRGSYNEQFF
TRBV4-1	.	TRBD2	TRBJ2-5	TGCGCCAGCAGCCGGGTACTAGCGGGGGCACCTCAGTACTTC	CASSRVLAGAPQYF
TRBV4-1	many	.	TRBJ2-1	TGCGCCAGCAGCCAAGTGGATATGGGACTCACAAATTACAATGAGCAGTTCTTC	CASSQVDMGLTNYNEQFF
TRBV5-1	.	TRBD2	TRBJ2-3	TGCGCCAGCAGCTCTAGGACTAGCGGGGGGGCGGATACGCAGTATTTT	CASSSRTSGGADTQYF
TRBV7-3	.	.	TRBJ1-1	TGTGCCAGCAGCTTAAATCAGGGAGTGGGAGGCACTGAAGCTTTCTTT	CASSLNQGVGGTEAFF
TRBV7-9	.	TRBD1	TRBJ2-1	TGTGCCAGCAGCGCCGGGACAGCTCACAATGAGCAGTTCTTC	CASSAGTAHNEQFF
TRBV5-1	.	TRBD1	TRBJ1-1	TGCGCCAGCGGCCGGGACAGCGGAATGAACACTGAAGCTTTCTTT	CASGRDSGMNTEAFF
TRBV7-9	few	.	TRBJ1-2	TGTGCCAGCAGCCATGACAGGATAAGCAACTATGGCTACACCTTC	CASSHDRISNYGYTF
TRBV5-1	.	.	TRBJ2-2	TGCGCCAGCAGCTTGGCCGGGGTGGACGGGGAGCTGTTTTTT	CASSLAGVDGELFF
TRBV5-6	.	TRBD1	TRBJ1-2	TGTGCCAGCAGCTCGACCGGGACAGGGACCTATGGCTACACCTTC	CASSSTGTGTYGYTF
TRBV7-9	.	TRBD2	TRBJ2-5	TGTGCCAGCAGCTTAGAGCCGGGGGGGCCCTGGGAGACCCAGTACTTC	CASSLEPGGPWETQYF
TRBV4-1	once	TRBD1	TRBJ2-3	TGCGCCAGCAGCCAAGCCCGACAGGGGGCACGAGATACGCAGTATTTT	CASSQARQGARDTQYF
TRBV9	.	.	TRBJ1-6	TGTGCCAGCAGCGCTATAGTGAATTCACCCCTCCACTTT	CASSAIVNSPLHF
TRBV7-6	.	.	TRBJ1-1	TGTGCCAGCAGCGGCAGGGGGAACACTGAAGCTTTCTTT	CASSGRGNTEAFF
TRBV19	.	TRBD1	TRBJ1-2	TGTGCCAGTATCGGGGACAGGTCTAACTATGGCTACACCTTC	CASIGDRSNYGYTF
TRBV7-3	.	TRBD1	TRBJ2-1	TGTGCCAGCAGCTCCGACAGGGGGTCCTACAATGAGCAGTTCTTC	CASSSDRGSYNEQFF
TRBV6-2/TRBV6-3	.	TRBD2	TRBJ2-3	TGTGCCAGCAGTTCGACTAGCGGGGGTTATACGCAGTATTTT	CASSSTSGGYTQYF
TRBV5-1	.	.	TRBJ2-3	TGCGCCAGCATAACAGGGAGTCCGGGAGATACGCAGTATTTT	CASITGSPGDTQYF
TRBV5-4	.	TRBD2	TRBJ2-7	TGTGCCAGCAGCTCCGCGGGGGGGCCGCGAGGGGAGCAGTACTTC	CASSSAGGPRGEQYF
TRBV18	.	.	TRBJ1-1	TGTGCCAGCTCACCAAGCGGGGGCCTGAGTGAAGCTTTCTTT	CASSPSGGLSEAFF